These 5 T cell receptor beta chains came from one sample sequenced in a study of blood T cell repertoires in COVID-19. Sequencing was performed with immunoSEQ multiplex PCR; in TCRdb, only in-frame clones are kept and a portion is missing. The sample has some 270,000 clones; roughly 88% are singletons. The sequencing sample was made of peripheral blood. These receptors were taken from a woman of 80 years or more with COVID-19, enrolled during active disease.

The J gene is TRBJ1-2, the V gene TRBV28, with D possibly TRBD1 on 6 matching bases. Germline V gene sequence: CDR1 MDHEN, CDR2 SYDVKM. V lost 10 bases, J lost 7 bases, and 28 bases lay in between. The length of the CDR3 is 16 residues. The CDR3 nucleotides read TGTGCCACCCGCCTGCGGGGGGCGCTTGTGACAGCTGGCTACACCTTC. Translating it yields CATRLRGALVTAGYTF.

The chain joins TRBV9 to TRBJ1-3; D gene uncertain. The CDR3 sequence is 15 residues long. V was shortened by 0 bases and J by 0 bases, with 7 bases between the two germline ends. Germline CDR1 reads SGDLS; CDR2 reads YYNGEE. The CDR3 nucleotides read TGTGCCAGCAGCGTAGACTTATCCTCTGGAAACACCATATATTTT. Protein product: CASSVDLSSGNTIYF.

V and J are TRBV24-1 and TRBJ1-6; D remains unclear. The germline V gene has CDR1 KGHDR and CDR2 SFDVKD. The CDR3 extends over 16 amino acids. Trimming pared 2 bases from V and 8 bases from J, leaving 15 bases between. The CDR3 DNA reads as TGTGCCACCAGTGATTCAATGGGGTGGAGGTATTCACCCCTCCACTTT. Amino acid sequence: CATSDSMGWRYSPLHF.

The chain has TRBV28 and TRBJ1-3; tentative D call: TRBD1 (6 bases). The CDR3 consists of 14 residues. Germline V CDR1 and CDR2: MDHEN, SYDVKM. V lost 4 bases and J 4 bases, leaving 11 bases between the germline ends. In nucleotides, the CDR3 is TGTGCCAGCAGTTCCCGGGGGGGCGGAAACACCATATATTTT. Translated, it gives CASSSRGGGNTIYF.

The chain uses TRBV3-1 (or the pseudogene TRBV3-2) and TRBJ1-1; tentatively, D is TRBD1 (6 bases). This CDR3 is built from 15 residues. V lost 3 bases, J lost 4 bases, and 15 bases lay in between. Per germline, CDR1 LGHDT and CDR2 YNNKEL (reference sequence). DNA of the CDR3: TGTGCCAGCAGCCAGGGCAGCAGGGGATCCACTGAAGCTTTCTTT. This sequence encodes CASSQGSRGSTEAFF.